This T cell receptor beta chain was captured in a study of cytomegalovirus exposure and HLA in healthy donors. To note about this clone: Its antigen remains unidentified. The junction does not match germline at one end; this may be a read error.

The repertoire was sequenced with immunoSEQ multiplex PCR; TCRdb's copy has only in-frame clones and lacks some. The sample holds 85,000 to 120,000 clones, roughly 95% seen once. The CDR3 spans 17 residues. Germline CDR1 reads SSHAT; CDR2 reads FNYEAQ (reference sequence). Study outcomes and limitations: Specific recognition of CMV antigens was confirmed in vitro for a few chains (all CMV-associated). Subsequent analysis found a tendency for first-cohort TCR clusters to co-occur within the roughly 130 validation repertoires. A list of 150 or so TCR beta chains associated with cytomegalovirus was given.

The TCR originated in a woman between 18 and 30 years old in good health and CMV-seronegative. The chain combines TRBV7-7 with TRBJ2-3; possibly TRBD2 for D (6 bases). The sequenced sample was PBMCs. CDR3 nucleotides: TGTGCTAGCAGCTCCGGGGTGGGGACTGGTGACACAGATACGCAGTATTTT. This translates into CASSSGVGTGDTDTQYF. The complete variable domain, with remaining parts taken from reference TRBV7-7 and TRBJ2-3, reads GAGVSQSPRYKVTKRGQDVTLRCDPISSHATLYWYQQALGQGPEFLTYFNYEAQPDKSGLPSDRFSAERPEGSISTLTIQRTEQRDSAMYRCASSSGVGTGDTDTQYFGPGTRLTVL.